These 27 T cell receptor beta chains came from one sample sequenced in a study of T cell repertoires in cytomegalovirus infection (dated by TCRdb to the late 2010s). The listed sequencing device is Illumina HiSeq 1500. TCRdb reprocessed the public reads (quality trimming at Q25 with fastp, clone calling with MiXCR) and kept in-frame beta chains. Merged by CDR3 protein, the rows form single entries marked with the most common genes and DNA. The sample has just under 300,000 distinct CDR3 sequences on record, about 8.8% of them singletons. About 2.3% of the sample is taken by the ten largest. The material sequenced was PBMCs. The receptors derive from a human donor in good health (CMV status not recorded). Some clones in this sample may be carry-over from other donors' samples.

This clonotype appeared many times. This chain joins TRBV18 and TRBJ1-3; D remains unclear. The CDR3 extends over 13 amino acids. Trimming took 3 bases from V and 3 from J, leaving 6 bases between them. Germline loops: CDR1 KGHSH, CDR2 LQKENI. The CDR3 loop is CASSPQDGNTIYF. For the CDR3, the DNA is TGTGCCAGCTCACCGCAGGATGGAAACACCATATATTTT.

In its sample, this clonotype was seen many times. The chain employs TRBV20-1 and TRBJ1-2; D is ambiguous. Between the trimmed V and J ends, which lost 3 bases and 4 bases, there was a span of 12 bases. Germline V gene lookup returns CDR1 DFQATT and CDR2 SNEGSKA (reference sequence). This CDR3 is 13 amino acids long. The chain's CDR3 is CSASSRDTYGYTF. The CDR3 DNA follows: TGCAGTGCTAGTAGTAGGGATACCTATGGCTACACCTTC.

Points on this clonotype: Just one base apart from a much larger clone, this may be a read error. The genes are TRBV5-6 and TRBJ1-5, with no clear D. Germline lookup yields CDR1 SGHDT and CDR2 YYEEEE. This CDR3 contains 15 residues. In nucleotides, the CDR3 is TGTGACAGCAGCCGAGGGCCCCATGGGGATCAGCCCCAGCATTTT. Encoded protein: CDSSRGPHGDQPQHF. Variable domain in full (rest from reference TRBV5-6 and TRBJ1-5): DAGVTQSPTHLIKTRGQQVTLRCSPKSGHDTVSWYQQALGQGPQFIFQYYEEEERQRGNFPDRFSGHQFPNYSSELNVNALLLGDSALYLCDSSRGPHGDQPQHFGDGTRLSIL.

V gene TRBV12-5 combines with J gene TRBJ1-6; D remains unclear. The CDR3 totals 13 residues. V lost 5 bases to trimming and J lost 6 bases, with 8 bases between them. Germline V gives CDR1 LGHNT, CDR2 FRNRAP. CDR3 region: CASGGVGNSPLHF. CDR3 DNA sequence: TGTGCTAGTGGTGGGGTAGGTAATTCACCCCTCCACTTT.

In its sample, this clonotype was seen many times. The chain employs TRBV7-2 and TRBJ1-2; the D gene is possibly TRBD1 (5 bases). V lost 6 bases to trimming and J lost 4 bases, with 18 bases between them. CDR3 length: 15 amino acids. From germline, CDR1 is SGHTA and CDR2 FQGNSA. The chain's CDR3 is CASSPLTDKAYGYTF. In DNA, the CDR3 is TGTGCCAGCAGTCCTTTGACAGATAAGGCCTATGGCTACACCTTC.

This rearrangement joins TRBV19 to TRBJ1-1; 7 nucleotides agree with TRBD1. V lost 8 bases to trimming and J lost 10 bases; unmatched junction nucleotides: 13. Germline V gives CDR1 LNHDA, CDR2 SQIVND (reference sequence). The CDR3 consists of 13 residues. The CDR3 nucleotides are TGTGCCAGTGGGAACTACAGGGGCGGTCGAGCTTTCTTT. This translates into CASGNYRGGRAFF.

The rearrangement uses TRBV14 and TRBJ1-2, with D tentatively TRBD1 (5 bases). The CDR3 extends over 15 amino acids. The ends were cut back, 5 bases at V and 8 bases at J, with 21 bases in the middle. Germline V gene lookup returns CDR1 SGHDN and CDR2 FVKESK. CDR3 in amino acids: CASSKRDGQGEGYTF. The CDR3 nucleotides read TGTGCCAGCAGCAAACGGGACGGCCAGGGAGAAGGCTACACCTTC.

This clonotype has at least ten counts. V usage is TRBV10-3 and J usage is TRBJ2-7; 11 bases are shared with TRBD2. CDR3 length equals 15 residues. Trimming removed 6 bases from V and 2 bases from J; junction bases left unmatched: 6. The germline V gene encodes CDR1 ENHRY and CDR2 SYGVKD. The DNA for the CDR3 is TGTGCCATCAGAACAGGACTAGCGGGCCCCTACGAGCAGTACGTC. Its protein product is CAIRTGLAGPYEQYV.

The chain couples TRBV20-1 to TRBJ1-2; the D gene is possibly TRBD1 (6 bases). This CDR3 contains 15 residues. The V and J ends lost 0 bases and 8 bases respectively, with 19 bases between them. Germline CDR1 reads DFQATT; CDR2 reads SNEGSKA (reference sequence). CDR3 sequence: CSARDHMAGARGYTF. CDR3 bases: TGCAGTGCTAGAGATCATATGGCAGGGGCAAGGGGCTACACCTTC.

The chain recombines TRBV20-1 with TRBJ2-1; 7 bases line up with TRBD2. The CDR3 is made up of 16 amino acids. Germline CDR1 DFQATT, CDR2 SNEGSKA (reference sequence). With 0 bases clipped from V and 6 bases from J, the junction kept 11 bases outside the gene matches. DNA of the CDR3: TGCAGTGCTAGAGATGGGGGGGGGGGGATATTCAATGAGCAGTTCTTC. It yields the protein CSARDGGGGIFNEQFF.

This clonotype was detected many times. V gene TRBV12-3 or TRBV12-4 combines with J gene TRBJ2-3, with D maybe TRBD1 (6 bases). Deletions cut 5 bases from V and 1 base from J, with 10 bases between. The CDR3 runs to 14 residues. Here the CDR3 DNA reads TGTGCCAGCAGTAAAGGGGGAGGCACAGATACGCAGTATTTT. The encoded protein is CASSKGGGTDTQYF.

This clonotype was recorded at least ten times. The chain uses TRBV7-9 and TRBJ2-7; 8 nucleotides line up with TRBD1. The CDR3 is 14 amino acids. Per the germline V gene, CDR1 is SEHNR and CDR2 is FQNEAQ (reference sequence). Germline trimming cut 2 bases from V and 5 bases from J; bases unmatched to any gene: 5. CDR3 DNA: TGTGCCAGCAGCTTAACAGGGGGGATAGACGAGCAGTACTTC. Translated, it gives CASSLTGGIDEQYF.

The table lists this clonotype with many counts. The CDR3: CASSIGTLRPGELFF. CDR3 in DNA: TGTGCCAGTAGTATAGGGACACTTCGCCCCGGGGAGCTGTTTTTT. This rearrangement joins TRBV19 to TRBJ2-2; a possible D gene is TRBD1 (5 bases). CDR1 is LNHDA and CDR2 is SQIVND in the germline V gene (reference sequence). The CDR3 consists of 15 residues. V was clipped by 1 base and J by 6 bases, with 12 bases between them.

This clonotype was counted ten times or more. The rearrangement uses TRBV7-9 and TRBJ1-6; the match to TRBD1 covers 9 bases. The CDR3 is 15 residues long. In germline, CDR1 is SEHNR, CDR2 FQNEAQ (reference sequence). The junction had 6 bases not matched to a gene; V was cut back by 4 bases and J by 8 bases. CDR3 DNA: TGTGCCAGCAGCTCGGGAAGGGACAGGGATTCACCCCTCCACTTT. This sequence encodes CASSSGRDRDSPLHF.

This clonotype has a count of ten or more. The chain joins TRBV5-1 to TRBJ2-1; the D gene is possibly TRBD2 (5 bases). Germline V gives CDR1 SGHRS, CDR2 YFSETQ. The CDR3 is made up of 12 amino acids. V dropped 4 bases and J dropped 6 bases, with 8 bases sitting between them. DNA of the CDR3: TGCGCCAGCAGCCCGACTACCAATGAGCAGTTCTTC. This gives the protein CASSPTTNEQFF.

This clonotype was observed at least ten times. The V and J genes are TRBV6-6 and TRBJ1-2; possibly TRBD1 for D (5 bases). Germline values: CDR1 MNHNY, CDR2 SVGAGI (reference sequence). This CDR3 region has 15 residues. The V end was cut by 7 bases, the J end by 2 bases, with 17 bases between. The CDR3: CASTWNRGANYGYTF. The CDR3 nucleotides read TGTGCCAGCACTTGGAACCGAGGGGCGAACTATGGCTACACCTTC.

The table lists this clonotype with a few counts. The chain couples TRBV20-1 to TRBJ2-1, with D perhaps TRBD2 (5 bases). Between the trimmed V and J ends, which lost 4 bases and 6 bases, there was a span of 16 bases. The CDR3 covers 14 residues. From germline, CDR1 is DFQATT and CDR2 SNEGSKA (reference sequence). CDR3 DNA sequence: TGCAGTGCTAAAACCGGAGGAGGATTCAATGAGCAGTTCTTC. It specifies CSAKTGGGFNEQFF.

This clonotype came up many times. The chain links TRBV7-2 to TRBJ2-6; D gene ambiguous. The CDR3 extends over 16 amino acids. Germline assignment: CDR1 SGHTA and CDR2 FQGNSA. V lost 4 bases, J lost 0 bases, and 10 bases lay in between. The CDR3 nucleotides are TGTGCCAGCAGCTACTTCCCGGGCTCTGGGGCCAACGTCCTGACTTTC. It yields the protein CASSYFPGSGANVLTF. Together with reference TRBV7-2 and TRBJ2-6, the CDR3 gives the full variable domain: GAGVSQSPSNKVTEKGKDVELRCDPISGHTALYWYRQSLGQGLEFLIYFQGNSAPDKSGLPSDRFSAERTGGSVSTLTIQRTQQEDSAVYLCASSYFPGSGANVLTFGAGSRLTVL.

This clonotype has more than one count but fewer than ten. This chain joins TRBV14 and TRBJ2-7, with D possibly matching TRBD1 (5 bases). Deletions cut 1 base from V and 5 bases from J, with 9 bases between. The CDR3 consists of 13 residues. Per germline, CDR1 SGHDN and CDR2 FVKESK. The CDR3 spells CASSQVSGNEQYV. CDR3 in DNA: TGTGCCAGCAGCCAAGTGTCAGGGAACGAGCAGTACGTC.

As regards this clonotype: Possible read error: a much larger clone is one base away. V is TRBV6-2 or TRBV6-3 and J is TRBJ2-2; D is possibly TRBD1 or TRBD2 (5 bases each). This CDR3 region has 15 residues. Per germline, CDR1 MNHEY and CDR2 SVGEGT. CDR3 sequence: CASSYSITGTEELFF. CDR3 nucleotide sequence: TGTGCCAGCAGTTACTCGATCACGGGGACCGAGGAGCTGTTTTTT.

This clonotype occurred many times. J is TRBJ2-7 and V is TRBV7-8, with 7 positions matching TRBD1. V lost 5 bases, J lost 3 bases, and 7 bases stayed unmatched. There are 14 residues in the CDR3. Germline V gene sequence: CDR1 SGHVS, CDR2 FQNEAQ. In nucleotides, the CDR3 is TGTGCCAGCAGCGGCGTTGGGACAGACTACGAGCAGTACGTC. Amino acid sequence: CASSGVGTDYEQYV.

The chain recombines TRBV7-9 with TRBJ2-2, with TRBD1 identical over 9 bases. J was trimmed by 7 bases and V by 5 bases; bases with no gene match: 5. In germline, CDR1 is SEHNR, CDR2 FQNEAQ (reference sequence). The CDR3 contains 14 residues. The DNA for the CDR3 is TGTGCCAGCAGCCTGGGACAGGGAGTCGGGGAGCTGTTTTTT. As protein: CASSLGQGVGELFF.

In its sample, this clonotype was seen many times. The genes are TRBV12-5 and TRBJ1-2; unclear D gene. The CDR3 extends over 13 amino acids. Per germline, CDR1 LGHNT and CDR2 FRNRAP. V was cut by 5 bases and J by 8 bases, with 15 bases left in between. CDR3 residues: CASGPDSFEGYTF. CDR3 DNA sequence: TGTGCTAGTGGTCCCGACTCTTTCGAGGGCTACACCTTC.

This clonotype was seen ten or more times. The chain employs TRBV6-2 or TRBV6-3 and TRBJ1-1; D gene ambiguous. The CDR3 consists of 14 residues. Per the germline V gene, CDR1 is MNHEY and CDR2 is SVGEGT. V lost 2 bases, J lost 4 bases, and 11 bases lay in between. As DNA, the CDR3 is TGTGCCAGCAGTTACGCGCAGTCGGGCACTGAAGCTTTCTTT. It is translated as CASSYAQSGTEAFF.

This clonotype was detected many times. V is TRBV28 and J is TRBJ2-2, with 8 bases matching TRBD2. V was pared by 4 bases and J by 4 bases, with 8 bases of the junction left unmatched. The CDR3 loop spans 16 amino acids. Germline V gene data show CDR1 as MDHEN and CDR2 as SYDVKM. CDR3 region: CASSSGFGGVTGELFF. The DNA of the CDR3 is TGTGCCAGCAGTTCGGGTTTCGGGGGGGTCACCGGGGAGCTGTTTTTT.

In this sample, this clonotype turned up many times. CDR3 loop: CASSEGTTENQPQHF. The DNA for the CDR3 is TGTGCCAGCAGTGAAGGAACAACAGAAAATCAGCCCCAGCATTTT. This chain links TRBV25-1 with TRBJ1-5, with D unresolved. Looked up from germline, CDR1 is MGHDK and CDR2 is SYGVNS. CDR3 length: 15 residues. Trimming removed 2 bases from V and 4 bases from J, with 12 bases in between. Full variable domain (outside the CDR3, taken from reference TRBV25-1 and TRBJ1-5): EADIYQTPRYLVIGTGKKITLECSQTMGHDKMYWYQQDPGMELHLIHYSYGVNSTEKGDLSSESTVSRIRTEHFPLTLESARPSHTSQYLCASSEGTTENQPQHFGDGTRLSIL.

This clonotype was picked up many times. This chain connects TRBV6-1 to TRBJ2-7; D may match TRBD1 or TRBD2 (6 bases each). Trimming removed 8 bases at V and 0 bases at J, with 14 bases between. Germline loops: CDR1 MNHNS, CDR2 SASEGT. The CDR3 totals 14 residues. The CDR3 DNA reads TGTGCCAGCGTCGAAGGGGGGAGCTCCTACGAGCAGTACTTC. Protein: CASVEGGSSYEQYF.